The clone carrying this T cell receptor beta chain was recorded a few times. Antigen: not known. cDNA serving as the sequencing template came from extracted, reverse transcribed RNA. Assay used: immunoSEQ multiplex PCR; TCRdb lists only in-frame clones, some missing. The repertoire has roughly 76,000 clones, approximately 30% of them found once; the top ten carry 15%. The CDR3 is 14 amino acids. Germline values: CDR1 SEHNR, CDR2 FQNEAQ (reference sequence). The trim removed 5 bases at V and 3 bases at J, leaving 6 bases unmatched. These data come from a study of CD8+ T cells in alopecia areata. The treatment: oral pan-JAK inhibitor, 5-10 mg twice daily. Study-level findings and limits: While patients received tofacitinib, many expanded lesional clones remained present in scalp and blood.

This receptor was identified in a human donor with alopecia areata. The sample here was CD8+ T cells sorted from blood, taken at week 4, from a patient treated with tofacitinib. This chain connects TRBV7-9 to TRBJ2-7, with 8 bases identical to TRBD1. The CDR3 nucleotides read TGTGCCAGCAGCCCCGACAGGGGCGGCTACGAGCAGTACTTC. Translated: CASSPDRGGYEQYF.